The present T cell receptor (beta chain) was sequenced within a study of cytomegalovirus exposure and HLA in healthy donors. About the research overall: HLA-typed donors contributed around 82 million unique TCRs, which were held in an early data release. Assignment to the Caucasian-associated ancestry cluster applied to approximately 80% of the roughly 400 genotyped donors.

The PCR ran on 60 Vbeta and 13 Jbeta primers. In the original analysis: Unique TCR beta chains numbered around 75 million in a later analysis, with around 11 million shared. The repertoire was sequenced with immunoSEQ multiplex PCR; TCRdb's copy has only in-frame clones and lacks some. The V and J calls and the clone size are those of that table, but D and trimming were determined from the DNA. The table lists over 100,000 clones, about two thirds of them singletons. With 7 bases removed from V and 9 bases from J, the gap between germline ends came to 20 bases. The V gene's germline CDR1 is SNHLY and CDR2 FYNNEI. The CDR3 covers 14 residues.

Sequenced input: PBMCs. The rearrangement joins TRBV2 to TRBJ2-3; D possibly corresponds to TRBD2 (5 bases). This sequence was found in a man aged 25-40 years in good health and CMV-seropositive. The CDR3 nucleotides are TGTGCCAGCACCCCCACCGGACTCTTCAAAACGCAGTATTTT. Protein product: CASTPTGLFKTQYF.